The present entry profiles one T cell receptor (beta chain) with its context. Its specificity is unknown. These data originate in a study of post-analysis software for immune sequencing data. This CDR3 is 16 amino acids long. Germline V lookup: CDR1 MDHEN, CDR2 SYDVKM. The ends lost 5 bases at V and 2 bases at J; junction bases unmatched: 7. TCR beta cDNA libraries included unique molecular identifiers. The source material, about 0.95 to 10 million T cells, gave rise to 510,000 or so cDNA molecules. TCRdb passed the PCR reads through MiXCR, listing each CDR3 protein once. Among under 200,000 distinct CDR3 sequences listed, 30% to 45% were seen once. Findings and limits, study-wide: Versus controls, multiple sclerosis patients showed significantly lower diversity (normalized Chao1).

This clonotype was obtained from a girl aged 10-17 years with multiple sclerosis. The material sequenced was blood, taken after autologous hematopoietic stem cell transplantation. The rearrangement joins TRBV28 to TRBJ2-5; 11 nucleotides agree with TRBD2. The CDR3 sequence is CASSPLSGGAQETQYF. Here the CDR3 DNA reads TGTGCCAGCAGTCCCCTTAGCGGGGGGGCACAAGAGACCCAGTACTTC.